This entry lists 11 T cell receptor beta chains sequenced from one sample in a study of OX40 agonist ivuxolimab in advanced cancers. Sequencing was performed with immunoSEQ multiplex PCR; in TCRdb, only in-frame clones are kept and a portion is missing. The data contain nearly 80,000 clones, roughly 94% of them singletons. Here the sequenced sample was CD4+ or CD8+ T cells sorted from blood, taken in a trial of the OX40 agonist ivuxolimab. Every receptor here comes from an adult with an advanced solid tumor such as melanoma, head and neck, liver or kidney cancer.

The chain is built from TRBV11-2 and TRBJ2-5, with D uncertain. The J call is doubtful: the DNA matches TRBJ2-7 better. This CDR3 region has 12 residues. In germline, CDR1 is SGHAT, CDR2 FQNNGV. The CDR3 nucleotides are TGTGCCAGCTCCTCCCTTTCCTACGAGCAGTACTTC. It is translated as CASSSLSYEQYF.

The chain combines TRBV9 with TRBJ1-4, with 7 bases matching TRBD1. The CDR3 totals 15 residues. Trimming at V came to 4 bases and at J to 8 bases, leaving 11 bases not matched to a gene. Germline V CDR1 and CDR2: SGDLS, YYNGEE. The CDR3 sequence: CASSSDDREGEKLFF. Here the CDR3 DNA reads TGTGCCAGCAGCTCAGACGACAGGGAGGGGGAAAAACTGTTTTTT.

This sequence joins TRBV6-5 and TRBJ2-2; D is ambiguous. This CDR3 comprises 13 residues. The V gene's germline CDR1 is MNHEY and CDR2 SVGAGI. The V and J ends lost 2 bases and 5 bases respectively, with 6 bases between them. For the CDR3, the DNA is TGTGCCAGCAGTTACGTGGGGACCGGGGAGCTGTTTTTT. Amino acid sequence: CASSYVGTGELFF.

The rearrangement joins TRBV27 to TRBJ2-1; tentative D call: TRBD1 (6 bases). V lost 4 bases and J lost 5, with 12 bases in between. This CDR3 spans 14 amino acids. Germline-derived CDR1 and CDR2 are MNHEY and SMNVEV (reference sequence). The CDR3 region is CASSYRDTDNEQFF. CDR3 nucleotide sequence: TGTGCCAGCAGTTACCGGGACACCGACAATGAGCAGTTCTTC.

This chain connects TRBV19 to TRBJ2-7, with D possibly matching TRBD2 (5 bases). In germline, CDR1 is LNHDA, CDR2 SQIVND (reference sequence). V shed 3 bases and J shed 0 bases, with 12 bases lying between them. The CDR3 sequence is 15 residues long. CDR3 sequence: CASSIFRGSSYEQYF. CDR3 nucleotides: TGTGCCAGTAGTATTTTCCGGGGAAGCTCCTACGAGCAGTACTTC. Full variable domain (rest looked up from reference TRBV19 and TRBJ2-7): DGGITQSPKYLFRKEGQNVTLSCEQNLNHDAMYWYRQDPGQGLRLIYYSQIVNDFQKGDIAEGYSVSREKKESFPLTVTSAQKNPTAFYLCASSIFRGSSYEQYFGPGTRLTVT.

The chain combines TRBV28 with TRBJ1-3; D call uncertain. Deletions cut 5 bases from V and 0 bases from J, with 17 bases between. The germline V gene has CDR1 MDHEN and CDR2 SYDVKM. This CDR3 has 17 residues. CDR3: CASSPLEAGSSGNTIYF. Here the CDR3 DNA reads TGTGCCAGCAGTCCGCTTGAGGCGGGGAGCTCTGGAAACACCATATATTTT. Filled out from reference TRBV28 and TRBJ1-3, the complete variable domain reads DVKVTQSSRYLVKRTGEKVFLECVQDMDHENMFWYRQDPGLGLRLIYFSYDVKMKEKGDIPEGYSVSREKKERFSLILESASTNQTSMYLCASSPLEAGSSGNTIYFGEGSWLTVV.

The genes are TRBV6-5 and TRBJ2-7; tentatively, D is TRBD2 (6 bases). The CDR3 spans 12 residues. The germline V and J ends were trimmed by 2 bases and 6 bases, with 8 bases remaining between them. Germline V CDR1 and CDR2: MNHEY, SVGAGI. CDR3 nucleotides: TGTGCCAGCAGTTACGGGGGGACCGAGCAGTACTTC. Its protein is CASSYGGTEQYF.

V gene TRBV11-2 combines with J gene TRBJ2-1, with D unclear. Germline V gene data show CDR1 as SGHAT and CDR2 as FQNNGV. This CDR3 region has 14 residues. Trimming cost V 5 bases and J 0 bases, with 8 bases left between them. The CDR3 region has the DNA TGTGCCAGCAGCCTACAGAGCTCCTACAATGAGCAGTTCTTC. Encoded protein: CASSLQSSYNEQFF. Looking up the rest from reference TRBV11-2 and TRBJ2-1 gives the full variable domain: EAGVAQSPRYKIIEKRQSVAFWCNPISGHATLYWYQQILGQGPKLLIQFQNNGVVDDSQLPKDRFSAERLKGVDSTLKIQPAKLEDSAVYLCASSLQSSYNEQFFGPGTRLTVL.

The chain links TRBV27 to TRBJ2-7; D call uncertain. V was cut by 5 bases and J by 7 bases, with 12 bases left in between. The CDR3 is 12 amino acids. Germline-derived CDR1 and CDR2 are MNHEY and SMNVEV (reference sequence). Written as DNA, the CDR3 is TGTGCCAGCAGTCTGGTAAAAGGAGAGCAGTACTTC. Protein: CASSLVKGEQYF.

CDR3 sequence reads: CASSLLAGADTDTQYF. CDR3 in DNA: TGTGCCAGCAGCTTACTAGCGGGAGCCGACACAGATACGCAGTATTTT. J is TRBJ2-3 and V is TRBV11-2; 10 bases are shared with TRBD2. Trimming removed 2 bases from V and 2 bases from J; junction bases left unmatched: 4. Germline assignment: CDR1 SGHAT and CDR2 FQNNGV. The CDR3 covers 16 residues.

V gene TRBV19 combines with J gene TRBJ2-6, with no clear D. CDR3 size: 14 residues. The germline V gene has CDR1 LNHDA and CDR2 SQIVND (reference sequence). V lost 5 bases, J lost 4 bases, and 9 bases lay in between. CDR3 nucleotides: TGTGCCAGTAGTGATACGGCCGGGGCCAACGTCCTGACTTTC. Encoded protein: CASSDTAGANVLTF.